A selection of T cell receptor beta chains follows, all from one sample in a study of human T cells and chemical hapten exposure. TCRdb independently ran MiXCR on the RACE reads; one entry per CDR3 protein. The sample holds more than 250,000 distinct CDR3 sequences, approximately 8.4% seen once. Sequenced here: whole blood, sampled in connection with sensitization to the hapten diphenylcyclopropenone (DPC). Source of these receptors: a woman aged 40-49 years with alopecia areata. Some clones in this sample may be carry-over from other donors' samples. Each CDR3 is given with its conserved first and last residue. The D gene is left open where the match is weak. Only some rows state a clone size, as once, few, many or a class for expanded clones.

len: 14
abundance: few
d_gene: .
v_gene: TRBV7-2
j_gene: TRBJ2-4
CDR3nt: TGTGCCAGCACCTCATTTGGCCCCCAAAACATTCAGTACTTC
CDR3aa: CASTSFGPQNIQYF

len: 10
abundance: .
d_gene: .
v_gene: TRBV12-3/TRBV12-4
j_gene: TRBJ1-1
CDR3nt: TGTGCCAGCAGTTTATTGGAAGCTTTCTTT
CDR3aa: CASSLLEAFF

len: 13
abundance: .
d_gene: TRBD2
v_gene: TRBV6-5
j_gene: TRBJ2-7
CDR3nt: TGTGCCAGCAGTTACGCGGGGGGAAACGAGCAGTACTTC
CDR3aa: CASSYAGGNEQYF

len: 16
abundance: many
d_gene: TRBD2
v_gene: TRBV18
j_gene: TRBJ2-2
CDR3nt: TGTGCCAGCTCACCTCCCGGGACTAGACGGACCGGGGAGCTGTTTTTT
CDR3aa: CASSPPGTRRTGELFF

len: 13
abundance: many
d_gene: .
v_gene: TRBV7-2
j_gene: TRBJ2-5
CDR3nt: TGTGCCAGCAGCCGACAGGTCCAAGAGACCCAGTACTTC
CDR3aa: CASSRQVQETQYF

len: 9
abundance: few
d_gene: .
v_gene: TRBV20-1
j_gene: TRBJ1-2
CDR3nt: TGCAGTGCTAGAGAAGCCCACACCTTC
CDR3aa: CSAREAHTF

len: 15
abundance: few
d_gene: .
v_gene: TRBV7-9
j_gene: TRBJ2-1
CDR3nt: TGTGCCAGCAGCTTACCCGGGGGTTTGGGCAATGAGCAGTTCTTC
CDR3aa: CASSLPGGLGNEQFF

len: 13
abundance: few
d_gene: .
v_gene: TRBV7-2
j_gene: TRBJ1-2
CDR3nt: TGTGCCAGCAGCTTAGGGGTTTTTAGGGGCTACACCTTC
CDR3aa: CASSLGVFRGYTF

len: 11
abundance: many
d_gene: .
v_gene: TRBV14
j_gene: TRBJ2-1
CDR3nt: TGTGCATCAGGAGACCACAATGAGCAGTTCTTC
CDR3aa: CASGDHNEQFF

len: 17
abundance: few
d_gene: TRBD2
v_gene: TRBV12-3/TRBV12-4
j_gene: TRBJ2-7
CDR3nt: TGTGCCAGCAGTCCCCCACTAGCGGAGGCGGGCCCCTACGAGCAGTACTTC
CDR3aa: CASSPPLAEAGPYEQYF

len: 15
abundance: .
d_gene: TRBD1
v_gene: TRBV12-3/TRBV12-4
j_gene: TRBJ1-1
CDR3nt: TGTGCCAGCAGTTTGGGGACAGCCATGAACACTGAAGCTTTCTTT
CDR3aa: CASSLGTAMNTEAFF

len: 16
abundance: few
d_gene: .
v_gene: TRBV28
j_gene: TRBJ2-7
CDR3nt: TGTGCCAGCAGTGGGCCTTCACTAGCCGTATTCGGAGAGCAGTACTTC
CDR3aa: CASSGPSLAVFGEQYF

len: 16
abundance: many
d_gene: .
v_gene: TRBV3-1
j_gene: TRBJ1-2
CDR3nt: TGTGCCAGCAGCCAATCATCCGGGACGAAACACTATGGCTACACCTTC
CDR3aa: CASSQSSGTKHYGYTF

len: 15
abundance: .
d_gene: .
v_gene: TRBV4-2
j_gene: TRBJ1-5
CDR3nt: TGTGCCAGCAGCCAAGATCAGTGGGTCGATCAGCCCCAGCATTTT
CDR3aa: CASSQDQWVDQPQHF

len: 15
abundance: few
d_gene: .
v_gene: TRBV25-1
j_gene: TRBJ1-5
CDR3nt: TGTGCCAGCAGTGAAGATAGTCAGGGACGTCAGCCCCAGCATTTT
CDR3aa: CASSEDSQGRQPQHF

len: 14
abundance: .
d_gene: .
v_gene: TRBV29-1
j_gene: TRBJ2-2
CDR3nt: TGCAGCGTACTGGACAGCCTGAACACCGGGGAGCTGTTTTTT
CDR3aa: CSVLDSLNTGELFF

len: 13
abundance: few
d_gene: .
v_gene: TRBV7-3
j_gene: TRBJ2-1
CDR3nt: TGTGCCAGCAGCTTCTCTATTTACAATGAGCAGTTCTTC
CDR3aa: CASSFSIYNEQFF

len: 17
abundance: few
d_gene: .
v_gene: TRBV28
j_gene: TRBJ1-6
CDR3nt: TGTGCCAGCAGTTTATTCGGCAGGGCCCTTAATAATTCACCCCTCCACTTT
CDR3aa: CASSLFGRALNNSPLHF

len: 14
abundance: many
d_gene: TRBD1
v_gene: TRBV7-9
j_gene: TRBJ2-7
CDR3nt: TGTGCCAGCAGCCCCGGGACAGGACCCTACGAGCAGTACTTC
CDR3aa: CASSPGTGPYEQYF

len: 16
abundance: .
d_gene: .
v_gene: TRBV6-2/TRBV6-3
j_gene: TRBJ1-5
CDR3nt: TGTGCCAGCAGTTACTCGAAAGGGGTTGGTAATCAGCCCCAGCATTTT
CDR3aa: CASSYSKGVGNQPQHF

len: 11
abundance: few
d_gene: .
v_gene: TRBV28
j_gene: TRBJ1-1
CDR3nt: TGTGCCAGCTACCAAGGAACTGAAGCTTTCTTT
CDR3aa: CASYQGTEAFF

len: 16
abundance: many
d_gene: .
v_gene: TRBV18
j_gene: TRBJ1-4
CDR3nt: TGTGCCAGCTCACCACAATCCCTGAAGGGCGGTGAAAAACTGTTTTTT
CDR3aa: CASSPQSLKGGEKLFF

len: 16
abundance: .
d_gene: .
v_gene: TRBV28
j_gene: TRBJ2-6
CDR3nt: TGTGCCAGCAGTTTTAATCTGGGCGAAGGAGCCAACGTCCTGACTTTC
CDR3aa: CASSFNLGEGANVLTF

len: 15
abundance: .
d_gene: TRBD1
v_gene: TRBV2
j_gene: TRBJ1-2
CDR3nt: TGTGCCAGCAGTTTTCACCGGGACAGCAACTATGGCTACACCTTC
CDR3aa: CASSFHRDSNYGYTF

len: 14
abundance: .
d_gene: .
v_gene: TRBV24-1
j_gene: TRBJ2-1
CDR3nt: TGTGCCACCAGTGATTTAAAGGGTTACAATGAGCAGTTCTTC
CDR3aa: CATSDLKGYNEQFF

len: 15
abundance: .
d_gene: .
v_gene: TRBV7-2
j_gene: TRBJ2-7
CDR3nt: TGTGCCAGCAGCTTACAAGGCCTAGCAGGCGGGGAGCAGTACTTC
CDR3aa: CASSLQGLAGGEQYF

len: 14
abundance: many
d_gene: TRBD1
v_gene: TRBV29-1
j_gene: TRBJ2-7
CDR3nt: TGCAGCGTTGCTTCCGGGACAGGGGGCGACGAGCAGTACTTC
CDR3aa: CSVASGTGGDEQYF

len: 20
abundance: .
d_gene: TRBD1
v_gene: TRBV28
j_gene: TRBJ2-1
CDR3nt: TGTGCCAGCAGGGGGGCAATTCTCAGGGGGATTTCCAACTCCTACAATGAGCAGTTCTTC
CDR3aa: CASRGAILRGISNSYNEQFF

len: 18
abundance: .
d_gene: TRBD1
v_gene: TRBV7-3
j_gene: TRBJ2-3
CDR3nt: TGTGCCAGCAGCCCGGGGGGACAGGGAGTACATTACACAGATACGCAGTATTTT
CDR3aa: CASSPGGQGVHYTDTQYF

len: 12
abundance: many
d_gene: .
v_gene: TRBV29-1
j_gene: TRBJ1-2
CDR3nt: TGCAGCGTTGATACACCCAACTATGGCTACACCTTC
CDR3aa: CSVDTPNYGYTF

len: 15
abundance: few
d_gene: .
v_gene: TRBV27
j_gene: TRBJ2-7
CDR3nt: TGTGCCCCTACCCTATGGGGGGGGGCCACCTACGAGCAGTACTTC
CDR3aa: CAPTLWGGATYEQYF

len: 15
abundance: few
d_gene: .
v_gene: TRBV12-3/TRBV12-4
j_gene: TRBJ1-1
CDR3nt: TGTGCCAGCAGTTTAGTGGGCCTTTTGGACACTGAAGCTTTCTTT
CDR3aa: CASSLVGLLDTEAFF

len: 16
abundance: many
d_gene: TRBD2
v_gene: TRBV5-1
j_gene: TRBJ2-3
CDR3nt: TGCGCCAGCAGCTTGGAGAGCGGGACTAGCACAGATACGCAGTATTTT
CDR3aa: CASSLESGTSTDTQYF

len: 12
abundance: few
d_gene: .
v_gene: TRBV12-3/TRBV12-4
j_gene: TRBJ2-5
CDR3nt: TGTGCCAGCGGACTGGGAGTCGTGACCCAGTACTTC
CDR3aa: CASGLGVVTQYF

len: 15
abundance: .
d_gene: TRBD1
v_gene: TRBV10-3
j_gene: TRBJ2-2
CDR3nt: TGTGCCATCACTCGGACAGGGGCTCAAACCGGGGAGCTGTTTTTT
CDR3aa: CAITRTGAQTGELFF

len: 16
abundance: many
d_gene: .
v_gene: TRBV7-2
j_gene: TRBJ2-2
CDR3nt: TGTGCCAGCAGCTTAGGATCGGCGCCGAACACCGGGGAGCTGTTTTTT
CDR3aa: CASSLGSAPNTGELFF

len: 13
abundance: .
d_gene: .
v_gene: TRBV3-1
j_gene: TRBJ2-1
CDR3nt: TGTGCCAGCAGCCCTCCGTTGTCGGATACTCGGTTCTTC
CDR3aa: CASSPPLSDTRFF

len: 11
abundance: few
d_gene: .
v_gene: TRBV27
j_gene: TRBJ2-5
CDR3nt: TGTGCCAGCAAGTTTGACGAGACCCAGTACTTC
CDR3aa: CASKFDETQYF

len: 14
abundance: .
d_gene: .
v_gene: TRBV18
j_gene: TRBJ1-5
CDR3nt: TGTGCCAGCTCACCCAGGGGAGGGAATCAGCCCCAGCATTTT
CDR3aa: CASSPRGGNQPQHF

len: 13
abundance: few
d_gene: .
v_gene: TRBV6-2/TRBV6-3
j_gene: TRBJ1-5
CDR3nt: TGTGCCAGCAGTTTATTTGGGTATCAGCCCCAGCATTTT
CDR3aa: CASSLFGYQPQHF

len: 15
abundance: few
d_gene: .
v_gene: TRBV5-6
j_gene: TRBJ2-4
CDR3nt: TGTGCCAGCAGCCCGGCGGTTCTAGCCAAAAACATTCAGTACTTC
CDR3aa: CASSPAVLAKNIQYF

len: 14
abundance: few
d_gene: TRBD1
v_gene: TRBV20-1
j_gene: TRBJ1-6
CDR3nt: TGCAGTGCTAGATCCGGGACAGGGGATTCACCCCTCCACTTT
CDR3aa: CSARSGTGDSPLHF

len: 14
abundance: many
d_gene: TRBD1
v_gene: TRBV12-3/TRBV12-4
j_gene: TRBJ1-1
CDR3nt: TGTGCCAGCAGTTTCGGGACAGTAAACACTGAAGCTTTCTTT
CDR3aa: CASSFGTVNTEAFF